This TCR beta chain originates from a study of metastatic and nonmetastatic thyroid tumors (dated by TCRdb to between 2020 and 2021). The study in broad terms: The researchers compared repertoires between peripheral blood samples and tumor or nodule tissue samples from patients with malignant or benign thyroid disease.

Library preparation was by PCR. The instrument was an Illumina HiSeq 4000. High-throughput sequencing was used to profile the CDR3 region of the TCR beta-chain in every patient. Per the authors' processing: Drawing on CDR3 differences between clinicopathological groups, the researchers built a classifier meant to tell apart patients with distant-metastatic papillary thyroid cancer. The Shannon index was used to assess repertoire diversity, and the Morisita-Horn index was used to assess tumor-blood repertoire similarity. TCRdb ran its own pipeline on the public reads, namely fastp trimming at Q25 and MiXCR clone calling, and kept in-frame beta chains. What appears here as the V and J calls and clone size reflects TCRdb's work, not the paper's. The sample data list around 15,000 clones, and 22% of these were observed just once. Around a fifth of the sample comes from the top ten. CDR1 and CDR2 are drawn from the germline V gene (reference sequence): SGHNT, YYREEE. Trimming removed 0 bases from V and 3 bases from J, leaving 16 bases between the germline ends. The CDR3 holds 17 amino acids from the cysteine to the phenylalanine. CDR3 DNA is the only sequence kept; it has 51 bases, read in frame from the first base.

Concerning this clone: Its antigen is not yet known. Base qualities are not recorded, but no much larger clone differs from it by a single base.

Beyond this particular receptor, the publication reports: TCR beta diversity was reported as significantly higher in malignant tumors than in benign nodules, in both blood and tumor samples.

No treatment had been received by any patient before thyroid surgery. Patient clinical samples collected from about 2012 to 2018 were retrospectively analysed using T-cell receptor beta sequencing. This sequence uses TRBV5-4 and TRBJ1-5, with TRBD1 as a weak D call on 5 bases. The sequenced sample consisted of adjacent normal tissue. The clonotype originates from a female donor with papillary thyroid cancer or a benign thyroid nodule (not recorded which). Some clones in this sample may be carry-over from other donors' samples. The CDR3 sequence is CASSLEPRVGDNQPQHF. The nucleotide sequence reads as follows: TGTGCCAGCAGCTTGGAACCCAGGGTTGGGGACAATCAGCCCCAGCATTTT. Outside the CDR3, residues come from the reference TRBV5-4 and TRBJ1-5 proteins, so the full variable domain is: ETGVTQSPTHLIKTRGQQVTLRCSSQSGHNTVSWYQQALGQGPQFIFQYYREEENGRGNFPPRFSGLQFPNYSSELNVNALELDDSALYLCASSLEPRVGDNQPQHFGDGTRLSIL.